This T cell receptor (beta chain) was sequenced for a study of cytomegalovirus exposure and HLA in healthy donors. General study findings and limits: In an earlier analysis, in about 530 donors, most V segments appeared productive either ~90% or ~30% of the time. A later analysis appeared to link common viral pathogens to several of the most significant clusters. According to the study, 160 or so TCR beta chains were cytomegalovirus-associated.

13 Jbeta primers and 60 Vbeta primers were used for the PCR. TCRdb keeps only in-frame clones here, not all; method: immunoSEQ multiplex PCR. The sample lists 100,000 to 150,000 clones, about four fifths occurring once. This CDR3 has 12 amino acids. The germline V gene has CDR1 SGHTA and CDR2 FQGTGA. Trimming cost V 4 bases and J 8 bases, with 8 bases left between them. With regard to this clone: Its antigen is unknown.

Healthy bone marrow donors made up the donor group. The receptor comes from a man in his late teens or twenties in good health and CMV-seronegative. Sequencing was performed on PBMCs. The chain links TRBV7-3 to TRBJ2-2; the D gene is possibly TRBD1 (5 bases). In nucleotides, the CDR3 is TGTGCCAGCAGCTACCAGGGTGGGGAGCTGTTTTTT. This codes for CASSYQGGELFF.